Presented here are 9 T cell receptor beta chains from one specimen sequenced in a study of cytomegalovirus exposure and HLA in healthy donors. The PCR ran on 60 Vbeta and 13 Jbeta primers. This table comes from immunoSEQ multiplex PCR, and its TCRdb copy is limited to in-frame clones, with some not included. The sample includes some 180,000 clones, roughly 10% of them seen just once. Sequences were obtained from PBMCs. These receptor sequences come from a woman aged 25-40 years in good health and CMV-seropositive.

This chain joins TRBV6-1 and TRBJ2-5, with TRBD1 identical over 9 bases. The DNA matches TRBJ2-7 better at its end, which makes the J call doubtful. The germline V gene encodes CDR1 MNHNS and CDR2 SASEGT. The CDR3 has 13 residues. The CDR3 DNA reads as TGTGCCGCAACCGGGACAGGGCCCTACGAGCAGTACTTC. Protein: CAATGTGPYEQYF.

Regarding this clone: This same CDR3 is encoded by further DNA sequences in the sample. The V and J genes are TRBV7-9 and TRBJ2-7; D might be TRBD1 (5 bases). Trimming pared 6 bases from V and 3 bases from J, leaving 9 bases between. This CDR3 is 12 amino acids long. Germline CDR1 reads SEHNR; CDR2 reads FQNEAQ (reference sequence). The CDR3 spells CASSFDSYEQYF. As DNA, the CDR3 is TGTGCCAGCAGTTTTGACAGCTACGAGCAGTACTTC.

This clone turned up a few times. The chain has TRBV7-2 and TRBJ2-7, with D perhaps matching TRBD1 (5 bases). This CDR3 has 13 amino acids. The germline gives CDR1 SGHTA, CDR2 FQGNSA. Trimming stripped 5 bases from V and 2 bases from J, with 10 bases between. The CDR3 protein is CASSLQVPYEQYF. The CDR3 DNA reads as TGTGCCAGCAGCCTACAGGTACCCTACGAGCAGTACTTC.

The chain links TRBV6-5 to TRBJ1-1; 7 bases agree with TRBD1. Germline CDR1 and CDR2: MNHEY and SVGAGI. V shed 6 bases, J shed 6 bases, and the junction held 7 bases outside the gene matches. The CDR3 sequence is 13 residues long. CDR3 in amino acids: CASRRGLSSEAFF. The CDR3 DNA is TGTGCCAGCAGAAGGGGGCTATCATCTGAAGCTTTCTTT.

This clone was detected only a few times. CDR3 coding DNA: TGTGCCAGCACGACGGGACAGGGTACAAACGAGCAGTACTTC. It yields the protein CASTTGQGTNEQYF. V and J are TRBV6-1 and TRBJ2-7; 9 positions agree with TRBD1. CDR1 and CDR2 (germline): MNHNS, SASEGT. Trimming removed 7 bases from V and 5 bases from J; junction bases left unmatched: 9. CDR3 length: 14 amino acids.

The V call is TRBV7-3, the J call TRBJ2-5, with a tentative D call TRBD1 (5 bases). This CDR3 has 16 residues. CDR1 SGHTA and CDR2 FQGTGA come from the germline V gene. V was trimmed by 5 bases and J by 4 bases, leaving 20 bases between them. The DNA for the CDR3 is TGTGCCAGCAGCCCATCCCCTCTCACAAGGGGAGAGACCCAGTACTTC. Its translation is CASSPSPLTRGETQYF. The full variable domain, its missing parts supplied by reference TRBV7-3 and TRBJ2-5, is GAGVSQTPSNKVTEKGKYVELRCDPISGHTALYWYRQSLGQGPEFLIYFQGTGAADDSGLPNDRFFAVRPEGSVSTLKIQRTERGDSAVYLCASSPSPLTRGETQYFGPGTRLLVL.

There are a few counts of this clone. V gene TRBV5-6 combines with J gene TRBJ1-2; maybe TRBD1 (5 bases). Trimming shortened V by 6 bases and J by 5 bases, and 17 bases separated the two germline ends. CDR3 length: 14 residues. Germline V lookup: CDR1 SGHDT, CDR2 YYEEEE. CDR3 loop: CASKPEAGRYGYTF. The CDR3 region has the DNA TGTGCCAGCAAACCCGAGGCAGGGCGATATGGCTACACCTTC.

This chain links TRBV4-1 with TRBJ2-3; 9 bases line up with TRBD2. The V gene end was trimmed by 0 bases and the J gene end by 5 bases; junction bases not matched to a gene: 9. Germline V CDR1 and CDR2: MGHRA, YSYEKL. The CDR3 loop spans 17 amino acids. The CDR3 DNA reads as TGCGCCAGCAGCCAAGAGGGGGGCGGGAGGGCCTTAGATACGCAGTATTTT. Translating gives CASSQEGGGRALDTQYF.

A word on this clone: The CDR3 carries no conserved terminal phenylalanine or tryptophan, so it likely arises from a read error. Because the CDR3's place on the DNA is in doubt, the DNA is left out and the CDR3 is given as listed by TCRdb. The V gene is TRBV30, the J gene TRBJ2-3; TRBD2, the D gene given by the table, was not confirmed from the DNA. The germline CDR1 and CDR2 sequences are GTSNPN and SVGIG (reference sequence). The CDR3 is 12 amino acids in total, end residues counted. The CDR3 loop is CAWISGADTKYL.